The 28 T cell receptor beta chains presented below share a single source sample, sequenced in a study of vaccination effects on CD4 cells after COVID-19 (dated by TCRdb to the early 2020s). After about 9 days of culture, CD4+ T cells were isolated with the EasySep CD4+ T cell isolation kit. These receptors lack a known antigen. Receptors were amplified or captured by the immunoSEQ multiplex PCR assay. TCRdb holds this immuneACCESS table with in-frame rearrangements only. Some clones are missing; in checked studies, unresolved V genes explain under half, and the rest has no known cause. The table for this sample lists about 46,000 clones; 70% to 75% of them were counted only once. Together, the top ten hold roughly 8.7% of the sample. Sequencing was performed on CD4+ T cells from PBMCs cultured without peptide, taken before COVID-19 vaccination. The receptors originated from a human donor who had a prior SARS-CoV-2 infection.

This clone was seen a single time. The rearrangement joins TRBV5-8 to TRBJ1-4; D is uncertain. Germline V lookup: CDR1 SGHTS, CDR2 YDEGEE. V gave up 4 bases and J gave up 4 bases, with 11 bases separating them. The CDR3 consists of 14 residues. This CDR3 reads CASSLSTGNEKLFF. In DNA form, the CDR3 reads TGTGCCAGCAGCCTCAGTACGGGTAATGAAAAACTGTTTTTT.

In this sample, this clone turned up once. The chain uses TRBV10-3 and TRBJ2-7, with 7 positions matching TRBD2. CDR1 is ENHRY and CDR2 is SYGVKD in the germline V gene. The V segment lost 5 bases and the J segment 5 bases; nucleotides outside the gene matches: 6. This CDR3 is 13 amino acids long. CDR3 in DNA: TGTGCCATCAGTCCGACTAGCACCAACGAGCAGTACTTC. Amino acid sequence: CAISPTSTNEQYF.

The chain joins TRBV30 to TRBJ2-3, with TRBD1 matching 7 bases. Germline-derived CDR1 and CDR2 are GTSNPN and SVGIG (reference sequence). The J segment lost 4 bases and the V segment lost 2 bases, leaving 3 bases of the junction unmatched. This CDR3 has 13 residues. CDR3 nucleotides: TGTGCCTGGAGTCGACAGGGTCCAGATACGCAGTATTTT. Translation gives CAWSRQGPDTQYF.

V gene TRBV5-1 combines with J gene TRBJ2-5; TRBD2 might be the D (6 bases). CDR3 length: 18 residues. V was pared by 4 bases and J by 1 base, with 23 bases between. CDR1 and CDR2 from the germline V gene are SGHRS and YFSETQ. The CDR3 spells CASSRGTGWGPAQETQYF. CDR3 bases: TGCGCCAGCAGCCGGGGGACTGGGTGGGGCCCAGCCCAAGAGACCCAGTACTTC.

The chain joins TRBV7-6 to TRBJ1-2; D might be TRBD1 (6 bases). The CDR3 runs to 14 residues. V gave up 5 bases and J gave up 7 bases, with 17 bases separating them. The V gene's germline CDR1 is SGHVS and CDR2 FNYEAQ. For the CDR3, the DNA is TGTGCCAGCAGCGCCAGGGGTCTGACGGCTGGCTACACCTTC. Translating it yields CASSARGLTAGYTF.

The CDR3 spells CASSQLTQNTEAFF. CDR3 in DNA: TGTGCCAGCAGCCAACTCACACAGAACACTGAAGCTTTCTTT. This chain uses TRBV3-1 (or the pseudogene TRBV3-2) with TRBJ1-1; D is undetermined. There are 14 residues in the CDR3. Germline CDR1 reads LGHDT; CDR2 reads YNNKEL (reference sequence). The V end lost 2 bases, the J end lost 1 base, and 8 bases lay between the germline ends.

The chain couples TRBV3-1 (or the pseudogene TRBV3-2) to TRBJ2-1; no clear D. This CDR3 is built from 15 residues. V was pared by 2 bases and J by 1 base, with 9 bases between. The V gene's germline CDR1 is LGHDT and CDR2 YNNKEL (reference sequence). The CDR3 sequence is CASSQFADSYNEQFF. In nucleotides, the CDR3 is TGTGCCAGCAGCCAATTTGCGGATTCCTACAATGAGCAGTTCTTC.

The rearrangement uses TRBV30 and TRBJ2-7; TRBD1 aligns across 9 bases. Germline V gene lookup returns CDR1 GTSNPN and CDR2 SVGIG (reference sequence). V gave up 6 bases and J gave up 5 bases; unmatched junction bases: 14. This CDR3 contains 15 residues. The CDR3 region is CACSRDRVFGHEQYF. In DNA form, the CDR3 reads TGTGCCTGTTCAAGGGACAGGGTTTTTGGCCACGAGCAGTACTTC. The whole variable domain, remainder taken from reference TRBV30 and TRBJ2-7, is SQTIHQWPATLVQPVGSPLSLECTVEGTSNPNLYWYRQAAGRGLQLLFYSVGIGQISSEVPQNLSASRPQDRQFILSSKKLLLSDSGFYLCACSRDRVFGHEQYFGPGTRLTVT.

There are a few counts of this clone. V is TRBV30 and J is TRBJ1-3; 11 bases are shared with TRBD1. The CDR3 consists of 17 residues. Germline V gene data show CDR1 as GTSNPN and CDR2 as SVGIG (reference sequence). J was trimmed by 4 bases and V by 0 bases; bases with no gene match: 8. The CDR3 DNA sequence: TGTGCCTGGAGTGTTGGAGGACAGGGGGCGCTGGGAAACACCATATATTTT. It is translated as CAWSVGGQGALGNTIYF. The complete variable domain, with remaining parts taken from reference TRBV30 and TRBJ1-3, reads SQTIHQWPATLVQPVGSPLSLECTVEGTSNPNLYWYRQAAGRGLQLLFYSVGIGQISSEVPQNLSASRPQDRQFILSSKKLLLSDSGFYLCAWSVGGQGALGNTIYFGEGSWLTVV.

The chain uses TRBV11-2 and TRBJ1-4; D not certain. V was shortened by 5 bases and J by 2 bases, with 3 bases between the two germline ends. Germline V gene lookup returns CDR1 SGHAT and CDR2 FQNNGV. The CDR3 extends over 12 amino acids. The CDR3 spells CASSPTNEKLFF. The CDR3, as DNA: TGTGCCAGCAGCCCGACTAATGAAAAACTGTTTTTT.

The V and J genes are TRBV4-2 and TRBJ2-2; D perhaps matches TRBD2 (6 bases). Germline loops: CDR1 LGHNA, CDR2 YNFKEQ. Trimming cost V 4 bases and J 6 bases, with 21 bases left between them. CDR3 length: 17 amino acids. This chain's CDR3 is CASSPTSDSSGAGELFF. Written as DNA, the CDR3 is TGTGCCAGCAGCCCAACTTCCGATAGTTCGGGGGCCGGGGAGCTGTTTTTT.

The chain carries TRBV5-1 and TRBJ2-7, with D unclear. The CDR3 covers 14 residues. Germline CDR1 reads SGHRS; CDR2 reads YFSETQ. The V gene lost 5 bases and the J gene lost 0 bases, with 12 bases spanning the gap. CDR3 nucleotides: TGCGCCAGCAGTCCGTCAGACCACTCCTACGAGCAGTACTTC. Amino acids: CASSPSDHSYEQYF.

The chain has TRBV3-1 (or the pseudogene TRBV3-2) and TRBJ1-2, with TRBD1 as a possible D gene (5 bases). This CDR3 has 14 amino acids. CDR1 is LGHDT, CDR2 YNNKEL, per germline (reference sequence). V lost 1 base to trimming and J lost 2 bases, with 8 bases between them. Here the CDR3 reads CASSQGSGNYGYTF. The DNA of the CDR3 is TGTGCCAGCAGCCAAGGATCAGGGAACTATGGCTACACCTTC.

The chain has TRBV10-3 and TRBJ2-7, with no clear D. This CDR3 region has 13 residues. V lost 6 bases to trimming and J lost 1 base, with 10 bases between them. Germline V gives CDR1 ENHRY, CDR2 SYGVKD. CDR3: CAIRNGESYEQYF. In nucleotides, the CDR3 is TGTGCCATCAGGAATGGGGAATCCTACGAGCAGTACTTC.

The chain carries TRBV7-2 and TRBJ2-1; TRBD2 matches 12 bases. V trimming: 3 bases; J trimming: 5 bases; junction bases outside the gene matches: 14. CDR1 and CDR2 from the germline V gene are SGHTA and FQGNSA. The CDR3 has 19 amino acids. CDR3 in amino acids: CASSFLTSGGPSPNNEQFF. CDR3 DNA: TGTGCCAGCAGCTTTCTGACTAGCGGGGGACCATCTCCTAACAATGAGCAGTTCTTC.

The chain employs TRBV4-1 and TRBJ2-4; D is perhaps TRBD1 (5 bases). V was pared by 0 bases and J by 0 bases, with 12 bases between. The CDR3 is made up of 17 amino acids. Germline V gene sequence: CDR1 MGHRA, CDR2 YSYEKL. CDR3 bases: TGCGCCAGCAGCCAAGACAGGGTAGGGATAGCCAAAAACATTCAGTACTTC. It is translated as CASSQDRVGIAKNIQYF.

In nucleotides, the CDR3 is TGTGCCAGCAGTTCCGTCCTAGCGGAGCAGTTCTTC. This sequence encodes CASSSVLAEQFF. This chain links TRBV6-2 or TRBV6-3 with TRBJ2-1; TRBD2 might be the D (6 bases). The CDR3 covers 12 residues. CDR1 and CDR2 (germline): MNHEY, SVGEGT. V was pared by 4 bases and J by 10 bases, with 11 bases between.

V usage is TRBV5-1 and J usage is TRBJ2-1; TRBD2 matches at 7 bases. CDR1 and CDR2 (germline): SGHRS, YFSETQ. The CDR3 length is 15 residues. J was trimmed by 4 bases and V by 4 bases; bases with no gene match: 8. The CDR3 bases are TGCGCCAGCAGCGGGGGAGGGCGGACGTACAATGAGCAGTTCTTC. As protein: CASSGGGRTYNEQFF. The entire variable domain, with the rest obtained from reference TRBV5-1 and TRBJ2-1, is as follows: KAGVTQTPRYLIKTRGQQVTLSCSPISGHRSVSWYQQTPGQGLQFLFEYFSETQRNKGNFPGRFSGRQFSNSRSEMNVSTLELGDSALYLCASSGGGRTYNEQFFGPGTRLTVL.

The chain uses TRBV6-1 and TRBJ1-6; the D is unclear. V was cut by 1 base and J by 6 bases, with 10 bases left in between. The germline gives CDR1 MNHNS, CDR2 SASEGT. CDR3 length: 15 residues. The CDR3: CASSEGSGSNSPLHF. CDR3 nucleotide sequence: TGTGCCAGCAGTGAAGGTAGCGGCAGTAATTCACCCCTCCACTTT.

The genes are TRBV6-6 and TRBJ2-2; 8 bases match TRBD1. This CDR3 region has 16 residues. The V gene's germline CDR1 is MNHNY and CDR2 SVGAGI (reference sequence). V shed 5 bases, J shed 5 bases, and the junction held 10 bases outside the gene matches. CDR3 amino acids: CASSPAGGESTGELFF. The CDR3 nucleotides read TGTGCCAGCAGTCCGGCAGGGGGCGAAAGTACCGGGGAGCTGTTTTTT.

This clone was detected once. The chain recombines TRBV9 with TRBJ1-5; the D gene is possibly TRBD1 (5 bases). This CDR3 spans 15 amino acids. V was shortened by 5 bases and J by 5 bases, with 17 bases between the two germline ends. Germline values: CDR1 SGDLS, CDR2 YYNGEE. The CDR3 loop reads CASSLQGARDQPQHF. The CDR3 DNA sequence: TGTGCCAGCAGTCTACAAGGGGCCCGGGATCAGCCCCAGCATTTT.

The chain is built from TRBV11-3 and TRBJ2-1, with D perhaps TRBD2 (5 bases). This CDR3 contains 15 residues. From germline, CDR1 is SGHNT and CDR2 YENEEA. The V end lost 1 base, the J end lost 0 bases, and 7 bases lay between the germline ends. In nucleotides, the CDR3 is TGTGCCAGCAGCTTAGGCGGGCGCTCCTACAATGAGCAGTTCTTC. Translated: CASSLGGRSYNEQFF. Supplemented by reference TRBV11-3 and TRBJ2-1, the full variable domain reads EAGVVQSPRYKIIEKKQPVAFWCNPISGHNTLYWYLQNLGQGPELLIRYENEEAVDDSQLPKDRFSAERLKGVDSTLKIQPAELGDSAVYLCASSLGGRSYNEQFFGPGTRLTVL.

The J gene is TRBJ2-7, the V gene TRBV2; TRBD1 is a possible D gene (6 bases). V lost 5 bases to trimming and J lost 6 bases, with 17 bases between them. Germline V gives CDR1 SNHLY, CDR2 FYNNEI. The CDR3 loop spans 14 amino acids. In DNA form, the CDR3 reads TGTGCCAGCAGTAAGGACAGAGGAGTGGGCGAGCAGTACTTC. Protein product: CASSKDRGVGEQYF.

The chain is built from TRBV19 and TRBJ1-2; TRBD1 matches 8 bases. Per the germline V gene, CDR1 is LNHDA and CDR2 is SQIVND (reference sequence). The CDR3 totals 15 residues. The V segment lost 4 bases and the J segment 5 bases; nucleotides outside the gene matches: 9. This CDR3 is CASSTPTQGDYGYTF. CDR3 nucleotide sequence: TGTGCCAGTAGTACCCCTACACAGGGGGATTATGGCTACACCTTC.

The V gene is TRBV7-3, the J gene TRBJ1-1, with D possibly TRBD1 on 5 matching bases. V dropped 5 bases and J dropped 2 bases, with 12 bases sitting between them. The CDR3 spans 14 residues. From germline, CDR1 is SGHTA and CDR2 FQGTGA. The CDR3 loop is CASSVRGGNTEAFF. CDR3 sequence (DNA): TGTGCCAGCAGCGTCCGGGGGGGTAACACTGAAGCTTTCTTT.

V is TRBV5-1 and J is TRBJ2-3, with 7 bases matching TRBD2. The V segment lost 3 bases and the J segment 4 bases; nucleotides outside the gene matches: 8. Germline CDR1 SGHRS, CDR2 YFSETQ. This CDR3 is built from 15 residues. CDR3 residues: CASSSSGGSSDTQYF. The CDR3, as DNA: TGCGCCAGCAGCTCAAGTGGCGGGAGCTCAGATACGCAGTATTTT.

This sequence joins TRBV11-3 and TRBJ2-1; D may correspond to TRBD1 or TRBD2 (5 bases each). V lost 3 bases and J lost 7, with 22 bases in between. The germline V gene has CDR1 SGHNT and CDR2 YENEEA. The CDR3 has 17 residues. The CDR3 region has the DNA TGTGCCAGCAGCTTCCCGAGGGGCCGGGCGGTTTTTAATGAGCAGTTCTTC. As protein: CASSFPRGRAVFNEQFF.

The chain uses TRBV7-8 and TRBJ1-1; D unclear. Germline CDR1 and CDR2: SGHVS and FQNEAQ. This CDR3 is built from 13 residues. With 5 bases removed from V and 3 bases from J, the gap between germline ends came to 10 bases. This chain's CDR3 is CASSRQVDTEAFF. DNA for the CDR3: TGTGCCAGCAGCCGGCAGGTTGACACTGAAGCTTTCTTT.